This T cell receptor beta chain emerged from a study of blood T cells in healthy people across ages. It was with a sample-barcoded 5' primer and a J-beta primer mix that a second PCR of roughly 6 to 12 cycles was run. TCRdb used MiXCR to reprocess the 5' RACE reads, holding one entry per CDR3 protein. The sample lists 600,000 to 900,000 distinct CDR3 sequences; roughly 24% were seen once. Germline CDR1 is SNHLY and CDR2 is FYNNEI. The length of the CDR3 is 15 residues. Unmatched junction bases numbered 2, after V lost 1 base and J lost 3 bases. Researchers isolated at least 7 million PBMCs per sample. The sample was also linked to a second study, of T cells of mothers and their children.

The sequenced material came from blood. The chain links TRBV2 to TRBJ1-4, with 7 bases that match TRBD1. This sequence originates from a boy aged 5-17 years in good health. CDR3 bases: TGTGCCAGCAGTGAAGGGGACAGCCCTAATGAAAAACTGTTTTTT. Amino acids: CASSEGDSPNEKLFF.